The sample holds a few counts of the clone carrying this TCR beta chain. The antigen remains undetermined. This record belongs to a study of T-cell memory formation after mild COVID-19. Study findings and constraints: Pre-infection memory harbored some responding clones, suggesting cross-reactive memory joined. The CD4+ clones that contracted clustered mainly within CM and EM, and the CD8+ clones concentrated in EMRA.

A 5'RACE reaction primed in the constant segment made cDNA libraries of TCR alpha and TCR beta, and these carried sample barcodes and UMIs. In TCRdb, the 5' RACE reads were re-called with MiXCR into one record per CDR3 protein. The data show 250,000 or so distinct CDR3 sequences, roughly 17% seen once. The CDR3 is 18 amino acids. CDR1 is LGHDT and CDR2 is YNNKEL in the germline V gene (reference sequence). The V gene end was trimmed by 4 bases and the J gene end by 6 bases; junction bases not matched to a gene: 17. The clonotype comes from a man aged 18 to 30 who had mild COVID-19 (a few samples of this study predate the infection). Cell type and time point are not known. The rearrangement links TRBV3-1 to TRBJ2-3, with 9 bases matching TRBD2. Sequenced: PBMCs or a T cell subset sorted from them (not recorded which). In DNA, the CDR3 is TGTGCCAGCAGCCCGTTCACATGGACTAGCGAGGGTCGGGATACGCAGTATTTT. It is translated as CASSPFTWTSEGRDTQYF.